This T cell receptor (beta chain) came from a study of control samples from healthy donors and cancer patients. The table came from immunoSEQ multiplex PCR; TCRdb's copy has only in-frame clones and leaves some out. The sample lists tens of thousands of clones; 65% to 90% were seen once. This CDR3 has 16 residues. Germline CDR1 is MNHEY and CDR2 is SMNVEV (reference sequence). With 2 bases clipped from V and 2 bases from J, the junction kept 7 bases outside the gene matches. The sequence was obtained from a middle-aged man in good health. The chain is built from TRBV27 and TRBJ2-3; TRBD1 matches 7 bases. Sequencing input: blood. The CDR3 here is CASSLKGQILTDTQYF. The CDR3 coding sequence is TGTGCCAGCAGTTTAAAGGGACAGATTCTCACAGATACGCAGTATTTT.